This is a list of T cell receptor beta chains from one sample in a study of blood T cells in healthy people across ages. TCRdb reprocessed the 5' RACE reads with MiXCR, giving one entry per CDR3 protein. The sample has 550,000 to 750,000 distinct CDR3 sequences, about 21% seen once. Sequencing used blood. The receptor set was obtained from a man between 65 and 79 years old in good health. Each CDR3 is given with its conserved first and last residue. D genes are given only for firm matches. The size of a clone is reported for some rows only, either as once, few or many, or as a class for expanded clones.

D: -; J: TRBJ2-3; V: TRBV20-1; size: -; DNA: TGCAGTGCTCGGGAGTCACATACGCAGTATTTT; CDR3: CSARESHTQYF
D: TRBD1; J: TRBJ2-5; V: TRBV20-1; size: few; DNA: TGCAGTGCTAGCCCACAGGGGGGAGAGACCCAGTACTTC; CDR3: CSASPQGGETQYF
D: -; J: TRBJ2-5; V: TRBV5-6; size: many; DNA: TGTGCCAGCAGCTTGAACGGGTTAGAGACCCAGTACTTC; CDR3: CASSLNGLETQYF
D: -; J: TRBJ1-1; V: TRBV5-1; size: -; DNA: TGCGCCAGCAGCTTGGAGTTCAACACTGAAGCTTTCTTT; CDR3: CASSLEFNTEAFF
D: -; J: TRBJ2-5; V: TRBV5-1; size: -; DNA: TGCGCCAGCAGCTTGAGCGGTCTAGCAGGAGGGGAGACCCAGTACTTC; CDR3: CASSLSGLAGGETQYF
D: -; J: TRBJ2-7; V: TRBV21-1; size: -; DNA: TGTGCCAGCAGCAAAGAGGGGGGGGTCTACGAGCAGTACTTC; CDR3: CASSKEGGVYEQYF
D: TRBD1; J: TRBJ1-4; V: TRBV10-3; size: few; DNA: TGTGCCATCAGTGAGGGACAGGGACCTGAAAAACTGTTTTTT; CDR3: CAISEGQGPEKLFF
D: -; J: TRBJ2-5; V: TRBV13; size: few; DNA: TGTGCCAGCAGCTTAGACCTAATAGGGGAGCAGCTCTTC; CDR3: CASSLDLIGEQLF
D: -; J: TRBJ2-7; V: TRBV11-2; size: -; DNA: TGTGCCAGCAGCTTAGTCCAGCGGGCCTCCTACGAGCAGTACTTC; CDR3: CASSLVQRASYEQYF
D: -; J: TRBJ1-1; V: TRBV6-4; size: -; DNA: TGTGCCAGCATCGGGAGGGCGTCCATGAACACTGAAGCTTTCTTT; CDR3: CASIGRASMNTEAFF
D: TRBD2; J: TRBJ2-7; V: TRBV29-1; size: -; DNA: TGCAGCGTAGATCTAGCGGGAGGGCCGAGCGAGCAGTACTTC; CDR3: CSVDLAGGPSEQYF
D: TRBD2; J: TRBJ2-7; V: TRBV7-2; size: -; DNA: TGTGCCAGCAGCCTCACTAGCGGGGATACTATTTTCTCCTACGAGCAGTACTTC; CDR3: CASSLTSGDTIFSYEQYF
D: -; J: TRBJ2-2; V: TRBV5-1; size: -; DNA: TGCGCCAGCAGTGATCTCACCGGGGAGCTGTTTTTT; CDR3: CASSDLTGELFF
D: TRBD2; J: TRBJ2-1; V: TRBV27; size: -; DNA: TGTGCCAGCAGTCCCACGACTAGCGGGAGAGGCAATGAGCAGTTCTTC; CDR3: CASSPTTSGRGNEQFF
D: TRBD2; J: TRBJ2-7; V: TRBV2; size: -; DNA: TGTGCCAGCAGTGAAATTCCAGCGGGAGGGTCTTCGCAAGGGCAGTACTTC; CDR3: CASSEIPAGGSSQGQYF
D: TRBD1; J: TRBJ1-2; V: TRBV7-2; size: -; DNA: TGTGCCAGCAGCTTAGACGGGACAGGGGGATCCTATGGCTACACCTTC; CDR3: CASSLDGTGGSYGYTF
D: -; J: TRBJ1-1; V: TRBV7-3; size: -; DNA: TGTGCCAGCATCGTGAGAAACTTTTTAAGGGACACTGAAGCTTTCTTT; CDR3: CASIVRNFLRDTEAFF
D: TRBD1; J: TRBJ1-2; V: TRBV10-3; size: -; DNA: TGTGCCATCAGTGAACGGGAAGGGGGACAGACTCACTATGGCTACACCTTC; CDR3: CAISEREGGQTHYGYTF
D: -; J: TRBJ2-5; V: TRBV5-4; size: -; DNA: TGTGCCAGCAGCTCCCCAGGGTATAACATTCTCCAAGAGACCCAGTACTTC; CDR3: CASSSPGYNILQETQYF
D: -; J: TRBJ1-1; V: TRBV12-3/TRBV12-4; size: -; DNA: TGTGCCAGCAGCTTCGGGGCAGCTATGAACACTGAAGCTTTCTTT; CDR3: CASSFGAAMNTEAFF
D: TRBD1; J: TRBJ2-7; V: TRBV12-3/TRBV12-4; size: -; DNA: TGTGCCAGCAGTTACGGACAGGGCGGCGAGCAGTACTTC; CDR3: CASSYGQGGEQYF
D: TRBD2; J: TRBJ2-7; V: TRBV12-3/TRBV12-4; size: -; DNA: TGTGCCAGCCCCCCCTCCCCTAGCGGGCAACTCTTCGGGGGCTACGAGCAGTACTTC; CDR3: CASPPSPSGQLFGGYEQYF
D: -; J: TRBJ2-5; V: TRBV12-3/TRBV12-4; size: -; DNA: TGTGCCAGCAGTTTCGCAGGGGACGAGTTCTTC; CDR3: CASSFAGDEFF
D: -; J: TRBJ2-7; V: TRBV28; size: -; DNA: TGTGCCAGCAGCCTCCTGGGACCGCCATACGAGCAGTACTTC; CDR3: CASSLLGPPYEQYF
D: TRBD2; J: TRBJ2-1; V: TRBV20-1; size: -; DNA: TGCAGTGCTAGTCCACTAGCGGGAGGAGGGAGCTCCTACAATGAGCAGTTCTTC; CDR3: CSASPLAGGGSSYNEQFF